One and the same sample provided the 16 T cell receptor beta chains below, sequenced in a study of cytomegalovirus exposure and HLA in healthy donors (dated by TCRdb to the late 2010s). Libraries came from the immunoSEQ multiplex PCR assay. Not all clones reach the TCRdb copy of this immuneACCESS table, which keeps in-frame sequences only. Checked studies attribute under half of the gap to unresolved V genes and leave the rest unexplained. The sample has 80,000 to 100,000 clones on record, roughly 88% of them singletons. About 2.2% of the sample is taken by the ten largest. Sequencing was performed on PBMCs. Receptors were obtained from a man younger than 40 in good health and CMV-seronegative.

The chain carries TRBV29-1 and TRBJ1-5; 10 bases agree with TRBD1. Germline V lookup: CDR1 SQVTM, CDR2 ANQGSEA. The V and J ends lost 6 bases and 7 bases, in that order; junction bases with no gene match: 9. CDR3 length equals 14 residues. CDR3 region: CSVGDRGVGQPQHF. The DNA of the CDR3 is TGCAGCGTGGGGGACAGGGGTGTCGGCCAGCCCCAGCATTTT.

V gene TRBV5-1 combines with J gene TRBJ1-1; no clear D. CDR3 length: 16 residues. Looked up from germline, CDR1 is SGHRS and CDR2 is YFSETQ. Trimming took 5 bases from V and 0 from J, leaving 17 bases between them. For the CDR3, the DNA is TGCGCCAGCAGTGGGTGGCAGGATGGCATGAACACTGAAGCTTTCTTT. This encodes CASSGWQDGMNTEAFF.

This chain uses TRBV27 with TRBJ2-2, with D possibly being TRBD1 (5 bases). This CDR3 has 14 amino acids. The V gene lost 3 bases and the J gene lost 6 bases, with 11 bases spanning the gap. Germline V gene data show CDR1 as MNHEY and CDR2 as SMNVEV (reference sequence). In nucleotides, the CDR3 is TGTGCCAGCAGTTTGCAGGGAAACCCCGGGGAGCTGTTTTTT. Translating it yields CASSLQGNPGELFF.

This chain joins TRBV7-9 and TRBJ2-7, with 7 bases lining up with TRBD2. The V segment lost 2 bases and the J segment 5 bases; nucleotides outside the gene matches: 18. There are 18 residues in the CDR3. Germline V gives CDR1 SEHNR, CDR2 FQNEAQ (reference sequence). CDR3 loop: CASSLQASGERITHEQYF. In nucleotides, the CDR3 is TGTGCCAGCAGCTTACAGGCTAGCGGAGAGAGGATTACCCACGAGCAGTACTTC.

This clone was found once. J is TRBJ2-3 and V is TRBV27; D is undetermined. V lost 2 bases to trimming and J lost 0 bases, with 6 bases between them. Looked up from germline, CDR1 is MNHEY and CDR2 is SMNVEV (reference sequence). This CDR3 is built from 14 residues. The CDR3 loop is CASSLDTSTDTQYF. The CDR3 nucleotides are TGTGCCAGCAGTTTAGACACTAGCACAGATACGCAGTATTTT.

This clone was seen a handful of times. This chain joins TRBV11-2 and TRBJ2-2; D is unresolved. V gave up 0 bases and J gave up 4 bases, with 6 bases separating them. The CDR3 extends over 14 amino acids. Germline CDR1 and CDR2: SGHAT and FQNNGV. DNA of the CDR3: TGTGCCAGCAGCTTAGATCTCGTCACCGGGGAGCTGTTTTTT. It specifies CASSLDLVTGELFF.

This clone came up once. The chain links TRBV6-6 to TRBJ1-5, with D perhaps TRBD1 (5 bases). The germline gives CDR1 MNHNY, CDR2 SVGAGI (reference sequence). Trimming shortened V by 7 bases and J by 4 bases, and 11 bases separated the two germline ends. This CDR3 is built from 13 residues. CDR3 nucleotide sequence: TGTGCCAGCACCCTGACAGTTAATCAGCCCCAGCATTTT. Encoded protein: CASTLTVNQPQHF.

This rearrangement joins TRBV2 to TRBJ2-3; D uncertain. The CDR3 runs 13 residues. Germline V gene data show CDR1 as SNHLY and CDR2 as FYNNEI. Trimming took 4 bases from V and 4 from J, leaving 9 bases between them. CDR3 region: CASSGTAADTQYF. In nucleotides, the CDR3 is TGTGCCAGCAGTGGTACAGCTGCAGATACGCAGTATTTT.

The V call is TRBV2, the J call TRBJ1-5; D is unclear. The CDR3 runs to 14 residues. V was trimmed by 3 bases and J by 1 base, leaving 7 bases between them. In germline, CDR1 is SNHLY, CDR2 FYNNEI. The CDR3, as DNA: TGTGCCAGCAGTGACAGGCACAGCAATCAGCCCCAGCATTTT. Translation gives CASSDRHSNQPQHF.

V usage is TRBV19 and J usage is TRBJ1-1, with TRBD1 as a possible D gene (5 bases). The CDR3 consists of 13 residues. Germline V lookup: CDR1 LNHDA, CDR2 SQIVND (reference sequence). The ends were cut back, 0 bases at V and 5 bases at J, with 7 bases in the middle. Written as DNA, the CDR3 is TGTGCCAGTAGTATAGACAGGGTGACTGAAGCTTTCTTT. Translation gives CASSIDRVTEAFF.

The rearrangement uses TRBV10-3 and TRBJ2-2, with 8 nucleotides matching TRBD1. Per the germline V gene, CDR1 is ENHRY and CDR2 is SYGVKD. CDR3 length: 17 amino acids. V lost 5 bases, J lost 3 bases, and 11 bases stayed unmatched. For the CDR3, the DNA is TGTGCCATCAGTTCTCCCGGACAGGGCCGGGACACCGGGGAGCTGTTTTTT. Translation: CAISSPGQGRDTGELFF.

The chain couples TRBV5-1 to TRBJ2-1; D may be TRBD1 (6 bases). The V gene lost 0 bases and the J gene lost 6 bases, with 22 bases spanning the gap. The CDR3 sequence is 18 residues long. CDR1 is SGHRS, CDR2 YFSETQ, per germline. CDR3 loop: CASSLGFVGRGPPNEQFF. The CDR3 bases are TGCGCCAGCAGCTTGGGGTTTGTTGGCAGGGGACCACCCAATGAGCAGTTCTTC.

The chain recombines TRBV28 with TRBJ2-1, with 11 bases that match TRBD2. This CDR3 spans 17 amino acids. Germline V gives CDR1 MDHEN, CDR2 SYDVKM. The V and J ends lost 4 bases and 9 bases, in that order; junction bases with no gene match: 14. CDR3 coding DNA: TGTGCCAGCAGTTCCGGCCAAATAGCGGGGGGGCGAACTGAGCAGTTCTTC. Translated, it gives CASSSGQIAGGRTEQFF.

V usage is TRBV7-6 and J usage is TRBJ2-1; 13 nucleotides match TRBD2. Losses at the gene ends were 3 bases for V and 7 bases for J; bases not matched to a gene: 9. CDR3 length: 17 residues. Germline CDR1 reads SGHVS; CDR2 reads FNYEAQ. The CDR3 DNA follows: TGTGCCAGCAGCTTGTCGACCGGGACTAGCGGGAAGAATGAGCAGTTCTTC. Encoded protein: CASSLSTGTSGKNEQFF.

This chain joins TRBV7-9 and TRBJ1-3; 10 bases are shared with TRBD1. CDR1 is SEHNR, CDR2 FQNEAQ, per germline (reference sequence). J gave up 3 bases and V 5 bases, and 7 bases lay outside the gene matches. This CDR3 region has 16 residues. The CDR3 loop is CASSPDRGQGGNTIYF. For the CDR3, the DNA is TGTGCCAGCAGCCCAGACAGGGGGCAAGGTGGAAACACCATATATTTT.

The rearrangement joins TRBV18 to TRBJ1-1; D is unclear. The CDR3 runs 14 residues. Germline V gene data show CDR1 as KGHSH and CDR2 as LQKENI. V was trimmed by 6 bases and J by 1 base, leaving 12 bases between them. The CDR3 sequence is CASSPPLGNTEAFF. In nucleotides, the CDR3 is TGTGCCAGCTCCCCCCCCCTAGGGAACACTGAAGCTTTCTTT.